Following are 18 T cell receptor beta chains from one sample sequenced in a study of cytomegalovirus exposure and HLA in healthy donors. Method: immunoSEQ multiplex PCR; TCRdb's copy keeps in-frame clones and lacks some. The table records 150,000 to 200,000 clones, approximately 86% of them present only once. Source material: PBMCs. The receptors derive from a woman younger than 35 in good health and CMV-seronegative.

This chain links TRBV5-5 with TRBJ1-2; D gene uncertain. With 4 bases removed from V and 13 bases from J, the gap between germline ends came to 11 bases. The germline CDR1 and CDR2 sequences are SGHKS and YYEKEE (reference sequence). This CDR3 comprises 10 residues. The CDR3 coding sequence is TGTGCCAGCAGCCACACGGGGATCACCTTC. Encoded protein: CASSHTGITF.

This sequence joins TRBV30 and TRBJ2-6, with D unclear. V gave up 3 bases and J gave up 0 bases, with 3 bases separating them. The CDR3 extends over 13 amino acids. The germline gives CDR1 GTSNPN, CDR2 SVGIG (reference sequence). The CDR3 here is CAWRASGANVLTF. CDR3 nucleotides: TGTGCCTGGAGGGCCTCTGGGGCCAACGTCCTGACTTTC.

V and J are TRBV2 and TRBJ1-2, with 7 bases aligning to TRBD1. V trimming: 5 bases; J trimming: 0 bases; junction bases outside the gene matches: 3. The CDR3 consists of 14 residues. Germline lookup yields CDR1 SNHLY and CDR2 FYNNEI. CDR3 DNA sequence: TGTGCCAGCAGTCGGGACAGATCTAACTATGGCTACACCTTC. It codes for CASSRDRSNYGYTF.

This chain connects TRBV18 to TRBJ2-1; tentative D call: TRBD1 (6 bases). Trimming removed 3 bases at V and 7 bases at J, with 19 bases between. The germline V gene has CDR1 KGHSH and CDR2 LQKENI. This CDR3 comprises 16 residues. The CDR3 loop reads CASSPRQSQGSNEQFF. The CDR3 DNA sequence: TGTGCCAGCTCACCCCGACAGTCACAGGGCAGTAATGAGCAGTTCTTC.

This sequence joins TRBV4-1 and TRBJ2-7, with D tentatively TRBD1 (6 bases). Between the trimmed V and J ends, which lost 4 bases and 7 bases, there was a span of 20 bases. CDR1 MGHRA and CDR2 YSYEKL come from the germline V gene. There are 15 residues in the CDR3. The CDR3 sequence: CASSPQTGTSREQYF. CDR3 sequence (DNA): TGCGCCAGCAGCCCCCAAACCGGGACATCGAGGGAGCAGTACTTC.

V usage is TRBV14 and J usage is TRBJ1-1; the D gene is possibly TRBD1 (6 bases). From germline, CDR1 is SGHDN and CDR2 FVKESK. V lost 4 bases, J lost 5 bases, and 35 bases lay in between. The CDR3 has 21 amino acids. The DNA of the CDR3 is TGTGCCAGCAGCCCCTTTACCCGACAGGAACGAAGATCGGGCCCAATAACTGAAGCTTTCTTT. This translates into CASSPFTRQERRSGPITEAFF.

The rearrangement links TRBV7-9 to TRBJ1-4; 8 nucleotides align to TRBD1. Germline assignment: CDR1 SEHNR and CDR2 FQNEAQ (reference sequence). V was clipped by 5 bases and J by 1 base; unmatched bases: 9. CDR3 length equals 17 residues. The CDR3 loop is CASSAKAGGGTNEKLFF. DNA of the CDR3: TGTGCCAGCAGCGCGAAAGCAGGGGGCGGAACTAATGAAAAACTGTTTTTT.

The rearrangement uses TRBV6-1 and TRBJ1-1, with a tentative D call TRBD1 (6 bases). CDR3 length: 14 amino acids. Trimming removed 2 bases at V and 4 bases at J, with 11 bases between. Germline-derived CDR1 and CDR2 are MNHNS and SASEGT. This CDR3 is CASSETGLGTEAFF. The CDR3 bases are TGTGCCAGCAGTGAAACAGGGTTAGGCACTGAAGCTTTCTTT.

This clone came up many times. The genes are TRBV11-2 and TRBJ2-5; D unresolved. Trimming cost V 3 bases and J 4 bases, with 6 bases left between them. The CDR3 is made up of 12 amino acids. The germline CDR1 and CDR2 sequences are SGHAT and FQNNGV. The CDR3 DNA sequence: TGTGCCAGCAGCTTTATTCGAGAGACCCAGTACTTC. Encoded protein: CASSFIRETQYF.

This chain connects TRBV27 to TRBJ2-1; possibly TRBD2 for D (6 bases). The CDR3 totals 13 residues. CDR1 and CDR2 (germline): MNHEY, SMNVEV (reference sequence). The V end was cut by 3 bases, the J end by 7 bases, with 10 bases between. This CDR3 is CASSFNGGNEQFF. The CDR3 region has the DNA TGTGCCAGCAGTTTTAATGGGGGGAATGAGCAGTTCTTC.

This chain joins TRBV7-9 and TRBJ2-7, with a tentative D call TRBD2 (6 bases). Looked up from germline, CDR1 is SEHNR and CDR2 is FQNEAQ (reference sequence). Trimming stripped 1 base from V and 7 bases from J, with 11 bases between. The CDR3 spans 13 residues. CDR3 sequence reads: CASSLGGTGEQYF. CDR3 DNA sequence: TGTGCCAGCAGCTTAGGCGGGACCGGGGAGCAGTACTTC.

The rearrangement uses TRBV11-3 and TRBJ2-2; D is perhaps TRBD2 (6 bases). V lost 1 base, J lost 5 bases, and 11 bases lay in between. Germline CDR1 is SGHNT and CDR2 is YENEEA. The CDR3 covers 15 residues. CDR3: CASSLAGVRTGELFF. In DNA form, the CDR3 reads TGTGCCAGCAGCTTAGCGGGAGTTAGGACCGGGGAGCTGTTTTTT.

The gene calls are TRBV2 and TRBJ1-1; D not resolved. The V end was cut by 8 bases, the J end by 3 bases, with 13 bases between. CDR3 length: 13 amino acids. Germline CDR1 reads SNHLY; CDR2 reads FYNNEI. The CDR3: CASDDERDTEAFF. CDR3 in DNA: TGTGCCAGCGATGATGAACGGGACACTGAAGCTTTCTTT.

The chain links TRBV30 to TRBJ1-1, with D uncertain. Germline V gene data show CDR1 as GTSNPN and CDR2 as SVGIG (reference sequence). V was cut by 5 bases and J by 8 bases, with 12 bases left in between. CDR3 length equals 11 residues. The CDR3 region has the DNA TGTGCCTGGGGACTAATGTCGGAAGCTTTCTTT. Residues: CAWGLMSEAFF.

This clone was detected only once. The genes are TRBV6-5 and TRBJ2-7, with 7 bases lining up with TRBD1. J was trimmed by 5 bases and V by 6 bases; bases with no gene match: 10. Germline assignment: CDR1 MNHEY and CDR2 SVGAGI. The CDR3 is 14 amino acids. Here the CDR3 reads CASSENRGFNEQYF. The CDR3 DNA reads TGTGCCAGCAGCGAAAACAGGGGCTTTAACGAGCAGTACTTC.

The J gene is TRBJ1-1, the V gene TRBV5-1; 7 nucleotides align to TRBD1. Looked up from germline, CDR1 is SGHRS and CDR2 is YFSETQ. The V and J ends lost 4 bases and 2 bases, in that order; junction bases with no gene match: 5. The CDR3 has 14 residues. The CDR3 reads CASSKGQPNTEAFF. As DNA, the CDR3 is TGCGCCAGCAGCAAGGGACAGCCTAACACTGAAGCTTTCTTT.

The CDR3 reads CASSLGAAPNYGYTF. DNA for the CDR3: TGTGCCAGCAGCTTAGGGGCAGCCCCAAACTATGGCTACACCTTC. The chain uses TRBV11-2 and TRBJ1-2; D not resolved. Deletions cut 1 base from V and 2 bases from J, with 11 bases between. Germline V CDR1 and CDR2: SGHAT, FQNNGV. CDR3 length equals 15 residues.

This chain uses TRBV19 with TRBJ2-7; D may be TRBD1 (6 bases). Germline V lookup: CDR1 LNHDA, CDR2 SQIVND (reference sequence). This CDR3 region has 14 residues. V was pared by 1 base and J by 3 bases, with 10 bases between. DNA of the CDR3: TGTGCCAGTAGTATAGCAGGGGTTGGCTACGAGCAGTACTTC. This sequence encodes CASSIAGVGYEQYF.